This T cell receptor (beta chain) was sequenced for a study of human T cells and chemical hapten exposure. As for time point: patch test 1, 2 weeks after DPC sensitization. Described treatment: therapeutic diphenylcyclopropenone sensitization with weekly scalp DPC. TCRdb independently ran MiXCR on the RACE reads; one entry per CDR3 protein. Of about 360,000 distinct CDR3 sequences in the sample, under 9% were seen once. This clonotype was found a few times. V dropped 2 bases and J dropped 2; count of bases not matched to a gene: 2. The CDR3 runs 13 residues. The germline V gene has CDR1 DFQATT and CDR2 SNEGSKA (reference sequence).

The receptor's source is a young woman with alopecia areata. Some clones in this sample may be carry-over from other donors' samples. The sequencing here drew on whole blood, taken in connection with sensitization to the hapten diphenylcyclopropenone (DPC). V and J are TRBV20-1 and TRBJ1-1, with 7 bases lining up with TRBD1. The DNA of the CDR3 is TGCAGTGCTAGACAGGGGGGTAACACTGAAGCTTTCTTT. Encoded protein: CSARQGGNTEAFF.